This TCR beta chain was captured in a study of CD8 T cells in ankylosing spondylitis. Study-level results: Disease-associated clonotypes exhibited CD8+ identity and were relatively infrequent in peripheral blood. One TCR beta motif, made up of several highly homologous variants, appeared characteristic of ankylosing spondylitis blood. Within matched ankylosing spondylitis synovial fluid, disease-linked clones were reportedly significantly enriched.

A remark on this clonotype: The antigen is not known.

The authors made TCR beta libraries by quantitative 5'-RACE with molecular barcodes. TCRdb re-called the 5' RACE reads through MiXCR, storing one row per CDR3 protein. The data show hundreds of thousands of distinct CDR3 sequences, roughly 8.6% seen once. Deletions cut 2 bases from V and 4 bases from J, with 12 bases between. The CDR3 sequence is 14 residues long. J is TRBJ2-7 and V is TRBV12-3 or TRBV12-4; D may be TRBD1 or TRBD2 (6 bases each). Sample: blood, either unsorted or a sorted T cell fraction (not recorded which). The receptor was derived from a male donor with ankylosing spondylitis or in good health (not recorded which). The CDR3 loop is CASSLMGGFYEQYF. The CDR3 nucleotides are TGTGCCAGCAGTTTAATGGGGGGCTTTTACGAGCAGTACTTC.